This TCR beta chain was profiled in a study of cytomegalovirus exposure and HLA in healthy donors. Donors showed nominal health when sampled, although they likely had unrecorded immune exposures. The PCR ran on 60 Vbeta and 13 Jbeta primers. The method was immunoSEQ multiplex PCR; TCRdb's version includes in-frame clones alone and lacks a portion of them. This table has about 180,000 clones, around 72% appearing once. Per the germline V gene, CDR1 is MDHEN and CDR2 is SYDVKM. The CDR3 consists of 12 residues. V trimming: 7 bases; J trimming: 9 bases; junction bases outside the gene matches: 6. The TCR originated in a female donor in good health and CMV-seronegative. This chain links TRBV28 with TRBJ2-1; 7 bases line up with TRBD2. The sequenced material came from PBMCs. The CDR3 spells CASKGGRGEQFF. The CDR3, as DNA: TGTGCCAGCAAGGGAGGGAGAGGTGAGCAGTTCTTC.